One and the same sample provided the 23 T cell receptor beta chains below, sequenced in a study of blood T cell repertoires in COVID-19. Sequencing was performed with immunoSEQ multiplex PCR; in TCRdb, only in-frame clones are kept and a portion is missing. The profile shows 270,000 or so clones, around 88% of them singletons. The sequencing sample was made of PBMCs or T cells enriched from blood (not recorded which). The receptor set was obtained from a woman aged 35 to 49 with acute COVID-19.

The chain employs TRBV5-6 and TRBJ1-3; possible D gene TRBD1, 6 bases. The germline V gene has CDR1 SGHDT and CDR2 YYEEEE. The CDR3 spans 13 residues. Trimming cost V 2 bases and J 7 bases, with 10 bases left between them. CDR3 DNA sequence: TGTGCCAGCAGCTTTGGCCAGGGGAACACCATATATTTT. Amino acids: CASSFGQGNTIYF.

V and J are TRBV7-2 and TRBJ2-5; 8 bases are shared with TRBD1. CDR3 length equals 14 residues. Germline CDR1 and CDR2: SGHTA and FQGNSA. The ends lost 4 bases at V and 3 bases at J; junction bases unmatched: 4. CDR3 residues: CASSSRQGKETQYF. CDR3 in DNA: TGTGCCAGCAGCTCTCGACAGGGGAAAGAGACCCAGTACTTC.

V usage is TRBV5-4 and J usage is TRBJ2-7, with 10 positions matching TRBD2. There are 14 residues in the CDR3. CDR1 and CDR2 from the germline V gene are SGHNT and YYREEE (reference sequence). J lost 0 bases, V lost 4 bases, and 1 base had no gene match. CDR3 nucleotides: TGTGCCAGCAGCCGACTAGCGGGCTCCTACGAGCAGTACTTC. Translating it yields CASSRLAGSYEQYF.

The chain uses TRBV12-3 or TRBV12-4 and TRBJ1-2; TRBD1 might be the D (6 bases). V was cut by 5 bases and J by 6 bases, with 10 bases left in between. The CDR3 loop spans 12 amino acids. For the CDR3, the DNA is TGTGCCAGCAGTACAGGGCTAGATGGCTACACCTTC. Translation gives CASSTGLDGYTF.

The V and J genes are TRBV11-2 and TRBJ1-3, with no clear D. Germline V gene data show CDR1 as SGHAT and CDR2 as FQNNGV. V shed 4 bases and J shed 5 bases, with 12 bases lying between them. This CDR3 contains 14 residues. The CDR3 loop reads CASSSIRRRNTIYF. The CDR3 coding sequence is TGTGCCAGCAGCTCCATCAGGCGTCGAAACACCATATATTTT.

The chain is built from TRBV25-1 and TRBJ2-1, with 7 bases fitting TRBD2. The CDR3 has 13 amino acids. Germline V gene sequence: CDR1 MGHDK, CDR2 SYGVNS. Trimming removed 8 bases from V and 2 bases from J; junction bases left unmatched: 3. DNA for the CDR3: TGTGCCAGCCTAGCGGAGACCTACAATGAGCAGTTCTTC. This sequence encodes CASLAETYNEQFF.

The chain combines TRBV19 with TRBJ2-3; possible D gene TRBD2, 5 bases. Per the germline V gene, CDR1 is LNHDA and CDR2 is SQIVND (reference sequence). The V gene lost 1 base and the J gene lost 0 bases, with 8 bases spanning the gap. The CDR3 is 15 residues long. This CDR3 is CASSIAEASTDTQYF. As DNA, the CDR3 is TGTGCCAGTAGTATAGCGGAGGCTAGCACAGATACGCAGTATTTT.

The gene calls are TRBV7-9 and TRBJ2-3; 8 nucleotides match TRBD1. The CDR3 has 14 residues. Germline loops: CDR1 SEHNR, CDR2 FQNEAQ (reference sequence). With V trimmed by 6 bases and J by 1 base, 3 bases remained unmatched. CDR3 region: CASSLTGGTDTQYF. The CDR3 DNA reads TGTGCCAGCAGTCTGACAGGGGGCACAGATACGCAGTATTTT. Full variable domain (missing parts from reference TRBV7-9 and TRBJ2-3): DTGVSQNPRHKITKRGQNVTFRCDPISEHNRLYWYRQTLGQGPEFLTYFQNEAQLEKSRLLSDRFSAERPKGSFSTLEIQRTEQGDSAMYLCASSLTGGTDTQYFGPGTRLTVL.

The CDR3 bases are TGTGCCAGCAGTGAAGGGACCAACCAGGGACAGGGGGTGCAGTACGTC. Translating it yields CASSEGTNQGQGVQYV. The chain has TRBV6-1 and TRBJ2-7, with TRBD1 matching 11 bases. V shed 1 base, J shed 9 bases, and the junction held 11 bases outside the gene matches. This CDR3 has 16 residues. Per germline, CDR1 MNHNS and CDR2 SASEGT.

This clone has a single count. J is TRBJ1-4 and V is TRBV19; 8 bases line up with TRBD1. V lost 4 bases, J lost 4 bases, and 11 bases stayed unmatched. Germline CDR1 reads LNHDA; CDR2 reads SQIVND (reference sequence). The CDR3 has 17 residues. CDR3 in amino acids: CASSKAGTGVLNEKLFF. CDR3 coding DNA: TGTGCCAGTAGTAAAGCCGGGACAGGTGTCCTTAATGAAAAACTGTTTTTT.

The gene calls are TRBV12-3 or TRBV12-4 and TRBJ1-5, with D hard to call. V lost 6 bases, J lost 4 bases, and 10 bases lay in between. CDR3 length equals 13 residues. CDR3 in DNA: TGTGCCAGCAGACCGACGGGTAATCAGCCCCAGCATTTT. Its translation: CASRPTGNQPQHF.

DNA of the CDR3: TGTGCCGTCCGGACTAGCGGGAGCTACGAGCAGTACTTC. Translating it yields CAVRTSGSYEQYF. The chain recombines TRBV25-1 with TRBJ2-7; TRBD2 matches at 13 bases. CDR1 is MGHDK and CDR2 is SYGVNS in the germline V gene. The length of the CDR3 is 13 residues. The ends lost 11 bases at V and 3 bases at J; junction bases unmatched: 4.

V gene TRBV6-1 combines with J gene TRBJ1-2; 7 bases align to TRBD1. V dropped 1 base and J dropped 0; count of bases not matched to a gene: 8. This CDR3 spans 17 amino acids. Germline V gives CDR1 MNHNS, CDR2 SASEGT. The CDR3 is CASSEGVTGSTNYGYTF. CDR3 sequence (DNA): TGTGCCAGCAGTGAAGGCGTGACAGGGTCGACTAACTATGGCTACACCTTC.

The chain employs TRBV25-1 and TRBJ1-2, with D perhaps TRBD1 (5 bases). Trimming cost V 4 bases and J 0 bases, with 12 bases left between them. Germline lookup yields CDR1 MGHDK and CDR2 SYGVNS. The CDR3 runs 15 residues. The DNA for the CDR3 is TGTGCCAGCAGTGTGACCGGGGGGGCTAACTATGGCTACACCTTC. This translates into CASSVTGGANYGYTF.

The rearrangement joins TRBV12-3 or TRBV12-4 to TRBJ1-1, with 8 bases matching TRBD1. V lost 6 bases, J lost 5 bases, and 5 bases stayed unmatched. CDR3 length equals 13 residues. Written as DNA, the CDR3 is TGTGCCAGCAGCAGGGACAGGCGGACTGAAGCTTTCTTT. Protein sequence: CASSRDRRTEAFF.

This chain links TRBV7-9 with TRBJ1-1; possibly TRBD1 for D (5 bases). This CDR3 spans 13 amino acids. Between the trimmed V and J ends, which lost 6 bases and 7 bases, there was a span of 15 bases. The germline V gene encodes CDR1 SEHNR and CDR2 FQNEAQ (reference sequence). The CDR3 DNA reads as TGTGCCAGCAGTTTCCCCGGGGGTAGTGAAGCTTTCTTT. As protein: CASSFPGGSEAFF.

The V gene is TRBV6-5, the J gene TRBJ2-7; 7 bases agree with TRBD2. Germline V gene lookup returns CDR1 MNHEY and CDR2 SVGAGI. V lost 0 bases, J lost 0 bases, and 5 bases stayed unmatched. The CDR3 covers 16 residues. The CDR3, as DNA: TGTGCCAGCAGTTACTCGATTGCTAGCGGCTCCTACGAGCAGTACTTC. It encodes CASSYSIASGSYEQYF.

In DNA, the CDR3 is TGTGCCAGCAGCGTAGACCAGGGCAGGAACTATGGCTACACCTTC. Residues: CASSVDQGRNYGYTF. The chain uses TRBV9 and TRBJ1-2, with D tentatively TRBD1 (5 bases). The CDR3 consists of 15 residues. In germline, CDR1 is SGDLS, CDR2 YYNGEE. V was trimmed by 0 bases and J by 2 bases, leaving 11 bases between them.

V and J are TRBV3-1 (or the pseudogene TRBV3-2) and TRBJ1-5; TRBD1 agrees at 11 bases. This CDR3 has 16 amino acids. V dropped 2 bases and J dropped 4; count of bases not matched to a gene: 4. CDR1 is LGHDT, CDR2 YNNKEL, per germline (reference sequence). CDR3 in DNA: TGTGCCAGCAGCCAACATGGACAGGGGGCGAATCAGCCCCAGCATTTT. This translates into CASSQHGQGANQPQHF.

The J gene is TRBJ1-6, the V gene TRBV27; D not certain. Trimming pared 6 bases from V and 11 bases from J, leaving 20 bases between. The CDR3 has 15 amino acids. Germline V CDR1 and CDR2: MNHEY, SMNVEV (reference sequence). The CDR3 sequence is CASRTLLGPRTPLHF. The CDR3 DNA reads as TGTGCCAGCAGGACCTTACTAGGCCCTCGGACACCCCTCCACTTT.

The rearrangement joins TRBV30 to TRBJ2-2; D remains unclear. The length of the CDR3 is 14 residues. Trimming took 5 bases from V and 3 from J, leaving 13 bases between them. Germline V gene sequence: CDR1 GTSNPN, CDR2 SVGIG (reference sequence). The CDR3 nucleotides are TGTGCCTGGGACGTCACGGCGGACACCGGGGAGCTGTTTTTT. It codes for CAWDVTADTGELFF.

The rearrangement joins TRBV5-1 to TRBJ2-1; TRBD1 matches at 7 bases. This CDR3 has 13 amino acids. V dropped 5 bases and J dropped 9; count of bases not matched to a gene: 8. Germline-derived CDR1 and CDR2 are SGHRS and YFSETQ. The CDR3 nucleotides are TGCGCCAGCAGTTCGAACAGGGACAGTGAGCAGTTCTTC. Amino acid sequence: CASSSNRDSEQFF.

V and J are TRBV19 and TRBJ2-5; perhaps TRBD2 as D (6 bases). Germline lookup yields CDR1 LNHDA and CDR2 SQIVND (reference sequence). This CDR3 has 14 residues. Trimming took off 6 bases at V and 2 bases at J, with 13 bases between the two ends. The CDR3 DNA reads as TGTGCCAGTAGCTCTGGGGACTGGCAAGAGACCCAGTACTTC. The encoded protein is CASSSGDWQETQYF.